This TCR beta chain was identified in a study of identical twins. Study-wide findings and caveats: There were fewer insertions in abundant cord blood beta clonotypes, but memory repertoires showed no such pattern.

Each cDNA held unique molecular identifiers, and template switching gave it a universal primer site. MiXCR was run by TCRdb on the 5' RACE reads, yielding one entry per CDR3 protein. The sample records about 520,000 distinct CDR3 sequences, 22% being singletons. This clonotype has more than one count but fewer than ten. Its antigen remains unidentified. CDR3 size: 13 residues. CDR1 DFQATT and CDR2 SNEGSKA come from the germline V gene (reference sequence). Trimming cost V 1 base and J 8 bases, with 12 bases left between them. The same data also went into a second study, on T cells expressing NK-cell markers. That paper notes: NKG2C+ dominant clonotypes from several donors made up roughly 1.0-8% of CD8+ T cells. A handful of donors showed these clonotypes also leading the CD3+CD56-NKG2C+ fraction.

The sequence came from a woman younger than 35 in good health. The V and J genes are TRBV20-1 and TRBJ2-1; D not certain. Sequencing was done on a sample of CD4+ T cells sorted from blood. CDR3 bases: TGCAGTGCTAGAGCTCCTCGAGACGATGAGCAGTTCTTC. Amino acids: CSARAPRDDEQFF.